Listed below are T cell receptor beta chains from one sample, sequenced in a study of T-cell reconstitution after alpha-beta-depleted transplantation in children. TCRdb reprocessed the PCR reads with MiXCR, giving one entry per CDR3 protein. Of about 210,000 distinct CDR3 sequences listed, roughly 18% were seen once; the top ten hold 35% to 50%. Sequenced here: PBMCs, mostly from graft donor cells, sampled 360 days after TCRalphabeta/CD19-depleted stem cell transplant. The receptors derive from a male patient between 2 and 10 years old who had a stem cell transplant for acute lymphoblastic leukemia, so the T cells may come from the graft donor. Each CDR3 is given with its conserved first and last residue. D genes are given only for firm matches. Not all rows give a size; the values are once, few, many and, for expanded clones, a class.

V: TRBV12-3/TRBV12-4
D: .
size: many
J: TRBJ2-6
CDR3: CASRIKRFPRGANVLTF
DNA: TGTGCCAGCAGGATAAAACGCTTCCCCCGCGGGGCCAACGTCCTGACTTTC

V: TRBV20-1
D: TRBD1
size: .
J: TRBJ1-6
CDR3: CTGRTGGNSPLHF
DNA: TGCACCGGGCGGACAGGTGGTAATTCACCCCTCCACTTT

V: TRBV15
D: .
size: .
J: TRBJ2-7
CDR3: CATSRDQGRGYEQYF
DNA: TGTGCCACCAGCAGAGATCAAGGTAGAGGGTACGAGCAGTACTTC

V: TRBV11-2
D: TRBD1
size: few
J: TRBJ2-3
CDR3: CASSSRDRGQFSTDTQYF
DNA: TGTGCCAGCAGCTCCCGGGACAGGGGCCAGTTTAGCACAGATACGCAGTATTTT

V: TRBV12-3/TRBV12-4
D: .
size: .
J: TRBJ2-6
CDR3: CAIYTLSGANVLTF
DNA: TGTGCCATCTATACCCTCTCTGGGGCCAACGTCCTGACTTTC

V: TRBV12-3/TRBV12-4
D: TRBD1
size: .
J: TRBJ2-7
CDR3: CASTMTGPAGEQYF
DNA: TGTGCCAGCACCATGACAGGGCCGGCCGGCGAGCAGTACTTC

V: TRBV4-2
D: TRBD2
size: .
J: TRBJ2-2
CDR3: CASSQGTLAVNTGELFF
DNA: TGTGCCAGCAGCCAAGGTACACTAGCGGTGAACACCGGGGAGCTGTTTTTT

V: TRBV7-2
D: .
size: many
J: TRBJ2-3
CDR3: CASSPFSDTQYF
DNA: TGTGCCAGCAGCCCGTTCTCAGATACGCAGTATTTT

V: TRBV21-1
D: .
size: .
J: TRBJ2-3
CDR3: CASSKGDRFTDTQYF
DNA: TGTGCCAGCAGCAAAGGAGACAGATTCACAGATACGCAGTATTTT

V: TRBV12-3/TRBV12-4
D: .
size: .
J: TRBJ2-5
CDR3: CASSFRQGIETQYF
DNA: TGTGCCAGCAGTTTTAGGCAGGGAATAGAGACCCAGTACTTC

V: TRBV20-1
D: .
size: many
J: TRBJ1-1
CDR3: CSARSGAAVGRKNTEAFF
DNA: TGCAGTGCTAGGAGCGGTGCAGCGGTGGGAAGGAAGAACACTGAAGCTTTCTTT

V: TRBV11-3
D: .
size: few
J: TRBJ2-7
CDR3: CASSYDSTYEQYF
DNA: TGTGCCAGCAGCTACGACAGCACCTACGAGCAGTACTTC

V: TRBV3-1
D: .
size: .
J: TRBJ2-1
CDR3: CASSQGPNEQFF
DNA: TGTGCCAGCAGCCAAGGTCCCAATGAGCAGTTCTTC

V: TRBV2
D: .
size: few
J: TRBJ1-1
CDR3: CASSEGRAFTEAFF
DNA: TGTGCCAGCAGTGAGGGCAGGGCCTTCACTGAAGCTTTCTTT

V: TRBV7-9
D: .
size: few
J: TRBJ2-5
CDR3: CASSLYGEEETQYF
DNA: TGTGCCAGCAGCTTATATGGTGAGGAAGAGACCCAGTACTTC

V: TRBV25-1
D: TRBD1
size: .
J: TRBJ2-6
CDR3: CASRGQGWVNVLTF
DNA: TGTGCCAGCAGAGGACAGGGGTGGGTCAACGTCCTGACTTTC

V: TRBV7-9
D: .
size: .
J: TRBJ1-1
CDR3: CASSDGTRGSTEAFF
DNA: TGTGCCAGCAGCGATGGGACTCGGGGGAGCACTGAAGCTTTCTTT

V: TRBV10-1
D: .
size: few
J: TRBJ1-1
CDR3: CASSERYVGEAEAFF
DNA: TGCGCCAGCAGTGAACGGTATGTGGGGGAGGCTGAAGCTTTCTTT

V: TRBV10-3
D: .
size: .
J: TRBJ2-2
CDR3: CAISESGDKGNTGELFF
DNA: TGTGCCATCAGTGAGTCAGGGGACAAGGGGAACACCGGGGAGCTGTTTTTT

V: TRBV7-8
D: .
size: .
J: TRBJ1-1
CDR3: CASSLSSWGGTEAFF
DNA: TGTGCCAGCAGCCTCTCGTCGTGGGGGGGAACTGAAGCTTTCTTT

V: TRBV7-9
D: TRBD2
size: few
J: TRBJ2-5
CDR3: CASSSGLDQETQYF
DNA: TGTGCCAGCAGCTCCGGACTAGACCAAGAGACCCAGTACTTC

V: TRBV5-1
D: TRBD2
size: .
J: TRBJ2-7
CDR3: CASSLAAVAGGSPYEQYF
DNA: TGCGCCAGCAGCTTGGCCGCGGTAGCGGGGGGGTCCCCCTACGAGCAGTACTTC

V: TRBV7-9
D: .
size: many
J: TRBJ2-3
CDR3: CASSLPGTDTQYF
DNA: TGTGCCAGCAGCCTACCTGGCACAGATACGCAGTATTTT